This TCR beta chain came from a study of cytomegalovirus exposure and HLA in healthy donors. In the study overall: About 85 million unique TCRs from HLA-typed donors were held in an early release of data.

Primers: 60 Vbeta forward and 13 Jbeta reverse. Produced via immunoSEQ multiplex PCR; TCRdb's table is partial and in-frame only. This sample carries about 52,000 clones, with roughly an eighth going to the ten biggest clones. CDR3 length equals 16 residues. The germline V gene encodes CDR1 SGHRS and CDR2 YFSETQ. With 4 bases removed from V and 6 bases from J, the gap between germline ends came to 17 bases. This receptor was obtained from a woman aged 55 to 70 in good health and CMV-seropositive. The sample taken for sequencing was PBMCs. The rearrangement joins TRBV5-1 to TRBJ1-6; D is perhaps TRBD1 (5 bases). CDR3 nucleotides: TGCGCCAGCAGCCCCGACAGAAGTTCGGGTAATTCACCCCTCCACTTT. Translation: CASSPDRSSGNSPLHF.